This T cell receptor (beta chain) was captured by sequencing in a study of TIL therapy for anti-PD-1-resistant metastatic lung cancer. Time point here: pre-treatment sample, taken before nivolumab and TIL therapy. Pleural nodules or supraclavicular lymph nodes made up most of the excised metastases sampled. Patients then received nivolumab; progressors got lymphodepletion, TIL and IL-2. This was the immunoSEQ v3 assay. Sequencing used immunoSEQ multiplex PCR; TCRdb keeps in-frame clones, though not all of them. The data hold 10,000 or so clones, with 76% observed a single time. Germline V gene sequence: CDR1 MGHRA, CDR2 YSYEKL. The CDR3 is 13 amino acids. Trimming left V 6 bases short and J 3 bases short, with 12 bases between.

V gene TRBV4-1 combines with J gene TRBJ2-7; D is ambiguous. The sequence came from a person aged 25-79 years with non-small cell lung cancer. The material was tumor tissue, obtained at baseline. The chain's CDR3 is CASSSGQFYEQYF. In DNA form, the CDR3 reads TGCGCCAGCAGTTCCGGGCAGTTCTACGAGCAGTACTTC.